A few counts support the clone carrying this TCR beta chain. Its target is unknown. Deletions cut 0 bases from V and 3 bases from J, with 6 bases between. The CDR3 has 13 residues. Germline loops: CDR1 SGHTA, CDR2 FQGNSA. TCRdb fed the 5' RACE reads into MiXCR, producing one record per CDR3 protein. The sample yields hundreds of thousands of distinct CDR3 sequences, roughly 12% seen once. The data are from a study of identical twins. General study points: Twins shared out-of-frame alpha sequences with excess low generation probability. Because invariant MAIT and iNKT cells could be present, zero-insertion analyses could be partly confounded.

These data were also reused for a study on yellow fever vaccine responses in identical twins.

The chain joins TRBV7-2 to TRBJ2-7; unclear D gene. The source of this sequence is a woman between 18 and 29 years old in good health. Sequencing was done on a sample of PBMCs. CDR3 protein: CASSLAALYEQYF. The CDR3 nucleotides are TGTGCCAGCAGCTTAGCGGCGCTCTACGAGCAGTACTTC.